The source of this TCR beta chain is a study of identical twins. Germline CDR1 SGHRS, CDR2 YFSETQ. The CDR3 extends over 14 amino acids. V was pared by 3 bases and J by 6 bases, with 13 bases between. TCRdb re-derived calls from the 5' RACE reads in MiXCR, one entry per CDR3 protein. The sample carries approximately 500,000 distinct CDR3 sequences, about 24% recorded once. These data were likewise used in another study, on T cells expressing NK-cell markers. From that study: As a fraction of CD8+ T cells, dominant NKG2C+ clonotypes reached roughly 1.0-7.5% in more than five donors. Leadership of the CD3+CD56-NKG2C+ fraction also belonged to these clonotypes in several donors. Clarity on HCMV specificity was lacking for the expanded NKG2C+ T cell clones.

The TCR was taken from a woman aged 18-29 years in good health. The J gene is TRBJ2-1, the V gene TRBV5-1; D may be TRBD2 (5 bases). Sample: CD4+ T cells sorted from blood. DNA of the CDR3: TGCGCCAGCAGCTCGGACTCTAGTACCAATGAGCAGTTCTTC. It yields the protein CASSSDSSTNEQFF.